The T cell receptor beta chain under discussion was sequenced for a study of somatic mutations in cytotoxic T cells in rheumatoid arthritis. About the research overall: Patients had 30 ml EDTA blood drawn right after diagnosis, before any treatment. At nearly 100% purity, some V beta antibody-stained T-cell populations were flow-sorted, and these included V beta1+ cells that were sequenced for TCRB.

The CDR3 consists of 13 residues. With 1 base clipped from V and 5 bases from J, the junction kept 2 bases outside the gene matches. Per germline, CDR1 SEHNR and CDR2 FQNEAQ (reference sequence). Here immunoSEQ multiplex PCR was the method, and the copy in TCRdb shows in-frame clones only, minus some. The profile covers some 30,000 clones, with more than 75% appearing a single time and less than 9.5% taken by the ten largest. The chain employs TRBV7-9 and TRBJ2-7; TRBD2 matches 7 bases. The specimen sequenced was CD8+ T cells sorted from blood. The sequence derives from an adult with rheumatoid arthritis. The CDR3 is CASSLVGGNEQYF. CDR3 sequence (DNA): TGTGCCAGCAGCTTAGTGGGGGGGAACGAGCAGTACTTC. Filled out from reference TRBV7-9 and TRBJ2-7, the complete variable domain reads DTGVSQNPRHKITKRGQNVTFRCDPISEHNRLYWYRQTLGQGPEFLTYFQNEAQLEKSRLLSDRFSAERPKGSFSTLEIQRTEQGDSAMYLCASSLVGGNEQYFGPGTRLTVT.